These T cell receptor beta chains were read from a single sample in a study of beta chain features in type 1 diabetes. The table came from immunoSEQ multiplex PCR; TCRdb's copy has only in-frame clones and leaves some out. This sample has 600,000 or so clones, with around 15% found just once. The sequencing sample was made of naive CD4+ T cells from blood. All receptors derive from a man between 18 and 29 years old with type 1 diabetes. CDR3s include the opening cysteine and the closing phenylalanine or tryptophan. D genes are given only for firm matches. The size of a clone is reported for some rows only, either as once, few or many, or as a class for expanded clones.

J gene: TRBJ2-3
V gene: TRBV5-1
CDR3 length: 16
D gene: NA
clone size: few
CDR3 DNA: TGCGCCAGCAGCCCGCCAGGGCATTCTAGCACAGATACGCAGTATTTT
CDR3 protein: CASSPPGHSSTDTQYF

J gene: TRBJ2-6
V gene: TRBV7-9
CDR3 length: 11
D gene: NA
clone size: NA
CDR3 DNA: TGTGCTTACTCTGGGGCCAACGTCCTGACTTTC
CDR3 protein: CAYSGANVLTF

J gene: TRBJ2-5
V gene: TRBV7-8
CDR3 length: 14
D gene: NA
clone size: few
CDR3 DNA: TGTGCCACCACTCCTAGGCGTTTTACGGAGACCCAGTACTTC
CDR3 protein: CATTPRRFTETQYF

J gene: TRBJ1-1
V gene: TRBV15
CDR3 length: 13
D gene: NA
clone size: few
CDR3 DNA: TGTGCCACCGCAGGGGACATGAACACTGAAGCTTTCTTT
CDR3 protein: CATAGDMNTEAFF

J gene: TRBJ1-2
V gene: TRBV2
CDR3 length: 12
D gene: NA
clone size: few
CDR3 DNA: TGTGCCAGCAGCGAGGGGGGCTATGGCTACACCTTC
CDR3 protein: CASSEGGYGYTF

J gene: TRBJ1-1
V gene: TRBV28
CDR3 length: 13
D gene: NA
clone size: NA
CDR3 DNA: TGTGCCAGCAGTTTAAGGGTTAGCACTGAAGCTTTCTTT
CDR3 protein: CASSLRVSTEAFF

J gene: TRBJ2-7
V gene: TRBV7-9
CDR3 length: 15
D gene: NA
clone size: few
CDR3 DNA: TGTGCCAGCAGCGCACAACTTGGACCGTCTTACGAGCAGTACTTC
CDR3 protein: CASSAQLGPSYEQYF

J gene: TRBJ1-1
V gene: TRBV6-5
CDR3 length: 11
D gene: NA
clone size: NA
CDR3 DNA: TGTGCCAGCAGCCTCGGGGTTGAAGCTTTCTTT
CDR3 protein: CASSLGVEAFF

J gene: TRBJ2-3
V gene: TRBV6-5
CDR3 length: 14
D gene: NA
clone size: few
CDR3 DNA: TGTGCCAGCAGTTACTCCTCGGGACACCCATCACAGTATTTT
CDR3 protein: CASSYSSGHPSQYF

J gene: TRBJ2-7
V gene: TRBV29-1
CDR3 length: 14
D gene: NA
clone size: NA
CDR3 DNA: TGCAGCGTTGAGATCCAGGGGTTTTCCTACGAGCAGTACTTC
CDR3 protein: CSVEIQGFSYEQYF

J gene: TRBJ1-2
V gene: TRBV9
CDR3 length: 15
D gene: NA
clone size: NA
CDR3 DNA: TGTGCCAGCAGCGGAGGGGGAGGGACCCCCTATGGCTACACCTTC
CDR3 protein: CASSGGGGTPYGYTF

J gene: TRBJ1-1
V gene: TRBV14
CDR3 length: 15
D gene: NA
clone size: few
CDR3 DNA: TGTGCCAGCAGCCGGATTCCAATAGCGGTCTCTGAAGCTTTCTTT
CDR3 protein: CASSRIPIAVSEAFF

J gene: TRBJ1-2
V gene: TRBV30
CDR3 length: 13
D gene: NA
clone size: NA
CDR3 DNA: TGTGCCTGGAGTTGGAGGGTCGCAGATGGCTACACCTTC
CDR3 protein: CAWSWRVADGYTF

J gene: TRBJ2-7
V gene: TRBV30
CDR3 length: 15
D gene: NA
clone size: few
CDR3 DNA: TGTGCCTGGAGTGATTGGGGGTTGAGGCCCTACGAGCAGTACTTC
CDR3 protein: CAWSDWGLRPYEQYF

J gene: TRBJ1-5
V gene: TRBV29-1
CDR3 length: 12
D gene: NA
clone size: NA
CDR3 DNA: TGCAGCGCCGGACACCGGGGTCAGCCCCAGCATTTT
CDR3 protein: CSAGHRGQPQHF

J gene: TRBJ2-1
V gene: TRBV7-9
CDR3 length: 16
D gene: NA
clone size: NA
CDR3 DNA: TGTGCCAGCAGCGTACCCCGGGACCCGGCCGTGCATGAGCAGTTCTTC
CDR3 protein: CASSVPRDPAVHEQFF

J gene: TRBJ2-7
V gene: TRBV10-2
CDR3 length: 14
D gene: TRBD1
clone size: few
CDR3 DNA: TGCGCCAGCAGTGAGTTAGGGACAGGGTCCGAGCAGTACTTC
CDR3 protein: CASSELGTGSEQYF

J gene: TRBJ2-5
V gene: TRBV7-9
CDR3 length: 15
D gene: TRBD2
clone size: NA
CDR3 DNA: TGTGCCAGCAGCCCAAAGGCGGGGGTTGGAGAGACCCAGTACTTC
CDR3 protein: CASSPKAGVGETQYF

J gene: TRBJ2-1
V gene: TRBV5-4
CDR3 length: 13
D gene: TRBD1
clone size: NA
CDR3 DNA: TGTGCCAGCAGCTTGGCGGACAGGAATGAGCAGTTCTTC
CDR3 protein: CASSLADRNEQFF

J gene: TRBJ2-5
V gene: TRBV9
CDR3 length: 16
D gene: NA
clone size: NA
CDR3 DNA: TGTGCCAGCAGCGTAGATCCGGAGGGGTACCAAGAGACCCAGTACTTC
CDR3 protein: CASSVDPEGYQETQYF

J gene: TRBJ1-4
V gene: TRBV30
CDR3 length: 16
D gene: TRBD1
clone size: few
CDR3 DNA: TGTGCCTGGAGTGTCTTCGGGACAGGGATTGGTGAAAAACTGTTTTTT
CDR3 protein: CAWSVFGTGIGEKLFF

J gene: TRBJ2-7
V gene: TRBV7-9
CDR3 length: 15
D gene: TRBD2
clone size: NA
CDR3 DNA: TGTGCCAGCAGCTTATTCCGGGAGGGCGGTTACGAGCAGTACTTC
CDR3 protein: CASSLFREGGYEQYF

J gene: TRBJ2-3
V gene: TRBV7-8
CDR3 length: 16
D gene: TRBD1
clone size: NA
CDR3 DNA: TGTGCCAGCAGCACTACCACAGGGGTATGGACAGATACGCAGTATTTT
CDR3 protein: CASSTTTGVWTDTQYF

J gene: TRBJ2-7
V gene: TRBV18
CDR3 length: 13
D gene: NA
clone size: NA
CDR3 DNA: TGTGCCAGCTCACCACTGTCCGACTACGAGCAGTACTTC
CDR3 protein: CASSPLSDYEQYF

J gene: TRBJ2-1
V gene: TRBV14
CDR3 length: 15
D gene: NA
clone size: few
CDR3 DNA: TGTGCCAGCAGCCAAGGGGGTAGCTCCTACAATGAGCAGTTCTTC
CDR3 protein: CASSQGGSSYNEQFF

J gene: TRBJ1-1
V gene: TRBV5-6
CDR3 length: 14
D gene: NA
clone size: NA
CDR3 DNA: TGTGCCAGCAGCTTGTGGCAGCTGAACACTGAAGCTTTCTTT
CDR3 protein: CASSLWQLNTEAFF

J gene: TRBJ1-4
V gene: TRBV6-5
CDR3 length: 14
D gene: NA
clone size: few
CDR3 DNA: TGTGCCAGCAGTTACAACAGATTCAATGAAAAACTGTTTTTT
CDR3 protein: CASSYNRFNEKLFF

J gene: TRBJ1-2
V gene: TRBV5-1
CDR3 length: 14
D gene: NA
clone size: NA
CDR3 DNA: TGCGCCAGCAGCTTACTGACAGCCTCCGTGGGCTACACCTTC
CDR3 protein: CASSLLTASVGYTF

J gene: TRBJ1-2
V gene: TRBV5-4
CDR3 length: 13
D gene: NA
clone size: NA
CDR3 DNA: TGTGCCAGCAGCTTGGTGTGGGCCAATGGCTACACCTTC
CDR3 protein: CASSLVWANGYTF

J gene: TRBJ1-6
V gene: TRBV28
CDR3 length: 13
D gene: TRBD1
clone size: once
CDR3 DNA: TGTGCCAGCAGTCAGGGGGGGATTTCACCCCTCCACTTT
CDR3 protein: CASSQGGISPLHF

J gene: TRBJ2-1
V gene: TRBV14
CDR3 length: 15
D gene: NA
clone size: few
CDR3 DNA: TGTGCCAGCAGCCAAGATCAGGACTTCTACAATGAGCAGTTCTTC
CDR3 protein: CASSQDQDFYNEQFF

J gene: TRBJ2-2
V gene: TRBV7-2
CDR3 length: 15
D gene: TRBD1
clone size: few
CDR3 DNA: TGTGCCAGCAGCTTGGGACAGGGAAACACCGGGGAGCTGTTTTTT
CDR3 protein: CASSLGQGNTGELFF

J gene: TRBJ1-6
V gene: TRBV30
CDR3 length: 15
D gene: NA
clone size: NA
CDR3 DNA: TGTGCCTGGAGGGCCGTAGCTAGGGCGGGTTCACCCCTCCACTTT
CDR3 protein: CAWRAVARAGSPLHF

J gene: TRBJ1-4
V gene: TRBV15
CDR3 length: 12
D gene: NA
clone size: NA
CDR3 DNA: TGTGCCACCAGCAGAGACAAGGGAGAACTGTTTTTT
CDR3 protein: CATSRDKGELFF

J gene: TRBJ1-5
V gene: TRBV7-2
CDR3 length: 14
D gene: TRBD1
clone size: NA
CDR3 DNA: TGTGCCAGCAGCAAGGGACAGGGGGATCAGCCCCAGCATTTT
CDR3 protein: CASSKGQGDQPQHF

J gene: TRBJ1-2
V gene: TRBV7-2
CDR3 length: 14
D gene: NA
clone size: NA
CDR3 DNA: TGTGCCAGCAGCCCGACGCAAGTAGGCTATGGCTACACCTTC
CDR3 protein: CASSPTQVGYGYTF

J gene: TRBJ1-2
V gene: TRBV2
CDR3 length: 13
D gene: TRBD1
clone size: few
CDR3 DNA: TGTGCCAGCAGTCGACAGGGGGCGGATGGCTACACCTTC
CDR3 protein: CASSRQGADGYTF

J gene: TRBJ2-6
V gene: TRBV7-9
CDR3 length: 18
D gene: NA
clone size: NA
CDR3 DNA: TGTGCCAGCAGCGATATTTTCGGAGAGGCATCTGGGGCCAACGTCCTGACTTTC
CDR3 protein: CASSDIFGEASGANVLTF

J gene: TRBJ1-1
V gene: TRBV5-1
CDR3 length: 14
D gene: NA
clone size: few
CDR3 DNA: TGCGCCAGCAGCTACCAGGGGTTGAACACTGAAGCTTTCTTT
CDR3 protein: CASSYQGLNTEAFF

J gene: TRBJ1-3
V gene: TRBV5-1
CDR3 length: 14
D gene: NA
clone size: few
CDR3 DNA: TGCGCCAGCAGCGGACTGAACTCTGGAAACACCATATATTTT
CDR3 protein: CASSGLNSGNTIYF

J gene: TRBJ2-3
V gene: TRBV5-4
CDR3 length: 15
D gene: NA
clone size: NA
CDR3 DNA: TGTGCCAGCAGCCCCCCGTCCCTCTGGGGAGATACGCAGTATTTT
CDR3 protein: CASSPPSLWGDTQYF

J gene: TRBJ2-7
V gene: TRBV4-2
CDR3 length: 15
D gene: NA
clone size: few
CDR3 DNA: TGTGCCAGCAGCCAAGATTTGAGGACAGTCACCGAGCAGTACTTC
CDR3 protein: CASSQDLRTVTEQYF

J gene: TRBJ2-1
V gene: TRBV6-5
CDR3 length: 15
D gene: TRBD1
clone size: few
CDR3 DNA: TGTGCCAGCAGTTTGGGACAGGGAGTATGGGGTGAGCAGTTCTTC
CDR3 protein: CASSLGQGVWGEQFF

J gene: TRBJ1-4
V gene: TRBV29-1
CDR3 length: 12
D gene: NA
clone size: NA
CDR3 DNA: TGCAGCGTGGGGGGGACTAATGAAAAACTGTTTTTT
CDR3 protein: CSVGGTNEKLFF

J gene: TRBJ2-1
V gene: TRBV7-2
CDR3 length: 15
D gene: TRBD2
clone size: few
CDR3 DNA: TGTGCCAGCAGCCCCGGGACTAGCGCATACAATGAGCAGTTCTTC
CDR3 protein: CASSPGTSAYNEQFF

J gene: TRBJ2-2
V gene: TRBV30
CDR3 length: 13
D gene: NA
clone size: NA
CDR3 DNA: TGTGCCTGGAGAGAAGGGTTCGCCGGGGAGCTGTTTTTT
CDR3 protein: CAWREGFAGELFF

J gene: TRBJ2-3
V gene: TRBV7-9
CDR3 length: 12
D gene: NA
clone size: NA
CDR3 DNA: TGTGCCAGCAGCCGGGGCACAGATACGCAGTATTTT
CDR3 protein: CASSRGTDTQYF